This TCR beta chain appears in the sequencing data of a study of T cells in localized non-small cell lung cancer. Germline V gene data show CDR1 as LNHDA and CDR2 as SQIVND (reference sequence). This CDR3 has 15 residues. V lost 4 bases, J lost 1 base, and 12 bases lay in between. The assay was immunoSEQ multiplex PCR, and TCRdb's table has in-frame clones only and misses some. Of roughly 89,000 clones listed, more than 75% are singletons. This clone was seen a single time. This chain joins TRBV19 and TRBJ2-3; D call uncertain. Material: PBMCs, obtained before any cancer treatment. This sequence originates from a woman between 35 and 75 years old with stage II squamous cell lung carcinoma. CDR3 loop: CASSTDRGRTDTQYF. The CDR3 DNA is TGTGCCAGTAGTACAGACCGAGGTCGCACAGATACGCAGTATTTT.